Listed below are T cell receptor beta chains from one sample, sequenced in a study of blood T cell repertoires in COVID-19. Method: immunoSEQ multiplex PCR; TCRdb's copy keeps in-frame clones and lacks some. Of approximately 130,000 clones listed, roughly four fifths are singletons. The sequenced sample was peripheral blood. These receptors all come from a human donor in a cohort sampled during active COVID-19. Each CDR3 is given with its conserved first and last residue. A D gene is named only where the DNA matches it firmly. Size values are once, few and many counts, or a class for expanded clones, and some rows have none.

>TRBJ2-1|TRBV15|few|TRBD2
CATSRSLAGGYNEQFF
TGTGCCACCAGCAGATCACTAGCGGGGGGCTACAATGAGCAGTTCTTC
>TRBJ2-5|TRBV6-5|once|NA
CASSSGLHQETQYF
TGTGCCAGCAGCTCGGGACTGCACCAAGAGACCCAGTACTTC
>TRBJ1-1|TRBV4-1|NA|TRBD1
CASSNHRGTNTEAFF
TGCGCCAGCAGCAATCACAGGGGAACTAACACTGAAGCTTTCTTT
>TRBJ2-7|TRBV6-2/TRBV6-3|few|NA
CASSAPGQLLEYF
TGTGCCAGCAGTGCGCCGGGACAACTCCTGGAGTACTTC
>TRBJ2-3|TRBV6-2/TRBV6-3|NA|TRBD1
CASSGGQGTADTQYF
TGTGCCAGCAGTGGGGGACAGGGGACGGCAGATACGCAGTATTTT
>TRBJ1-1|TRBV29-1|NA|NA
CSVEDQEGATEAFF
TGCAGCGTTGAAGATCAGGAGGGTGCCACTGAAGCTTTCTTT
>TRBJ1-1|TRBV7-2|NA|TRBD1
CASSRLQGNEAFF
TGTGCCAGCAGCCGGTTACAGGGGAATGAAGCTTTCTTT
>TRBJ2-7|TRBV10-2|NA|TRBD2
CASSETAGDPYEQYF
TGCGCCAGCAGTGAGACAGCGGGGGACCCCTACGAGCAGTACTTC
>TRBJ2-3|TRBV2|NA|TRBD1
CARGTGGNTDTQYF
TGTGCCAGGGGGACAGGGGGCAACACAGATACGCAGTATTTT
>TRBJ2-7|TRBV27|NA|TRBD2
CASRRGASYEQYF
TGTGCCAGCAGGCGGGGGGCCTCCTACGAGCAGTACTTC
>TRBJ1-1|TRBV11-2|once|NA
CASSLVGLRSTEAFF
TGTGCCAGCAGCTTAGTTGGCCTAAGGAGCACTGAAGCTTTCTTT
>TRBJ1-1|TRBV19|NA|TRBD1
CASRGRGGMNTEAFF
TGTGCCAGTAGGGGACGAGGGGGCATGAACACTGAAGCTTTCTTT
>TRBJ2-3|TRBV5-6|NA|TRBD2
CASSLARSGGFTDTQYF
TGTGCCAGCAGCTTGGCGAGGAGCGGGGGGTTCACAGATACGCAGTATTTT
>TRBJ2-3|TRBV5-4|NA|NA
CASSLGPAGTDTQYF
TGTGCCAGCAGCTTAGGGCCAGCGGGCACAGATACGCAGTATTTT
>TRBJ2-1|TRBV7-2|NA|NA
CASSLDSLSYNEQFF
TGTGCCAGCAGCTTAGATAGTCTCTCCTACAATGAGCAGTTCTTC
>TRBJ1-6|TRBV6-6|NA|NA
CASSFAVKTMRSPLHF
TGTGCCAGCAGTTTCGCCGTAAAGACAATGCGTTCACCCCTCCACTTT